This T cell receptor (beta chain) was retrieved from a study of cytomegalovirus exposure and HLA in healthy donors. Notes on the study in general: Whilst most TCR sequences proved rare, a subset of public TCRs occurred across many donors. A classifier reportedly called cytomegalovirus status with high sensitivity and specificity.

Remarks on this clone: The antigen remains undetermined.

The CDR3 has 15 amino acids. CDR1 is SGHRS, CDR2 YFSETQ, per germline. Trimming removed 2 bases at V and 3 bases at J, with 15 bases between. It was with 60 Vbeta and 13 Jbeta primers that the PCR ran. Only in-frame clones appear in the TCRdb table, and some are missing; sequencing was by immunoSEQ multiplex PCR. The sample lists some 110,000 clones, about 74% occurring once. The TCR originated in a man aged 25-40 years in good health and CMV-seropositive. V and J are TRBV5-1 and TRBJ2-7, with a tentative D call TRBD1 (6 bases). Material for sequencing was PBMCs. CDR3 loop: CASSFNSQGFYEQYF. CDR3 DNA sequence: TGCGCCAGCAGCTTTAATTCGCAGGGGTTCTACGAGCAGTACTTC. The whole variable domain, filled in from reference TRBV5-1 and TRBJ2-7, reads KAGVTQTPRYLIKTRGQQVTLSCSPISGHRSVSWYQQTPGQGLQFLFEYFSETQRNKGNFPGRFSGRQFSNSRSEMNVSTLELGDSALYLCASSFNSQGFYEQYFGPGTRLTVT.